These 10 T cell receptor beta chains came from one sample sequenced in a study of immune cell composition in non-small cell lung cancer (dated by TCRdb to about 2017). The library was produced with the immunoSEQ multiplex PCR assay. TCRdb took over this immuneACCESS table, retaining in-frame rearrangements with V and J assigned. Such tables are incomplete; in checked studies, under half of the missing clones stem from an unresolved V gene, and the remainder is unexplained. The sample table contains over a thousand clones; only one count was recorded for under 80% of them. About a sixth of the sample belongs to the ten largest clones. The material sequenced was lung tumor tissue. The origin of the receptors is a human donor with non-small cell lung cancer.

The rearrangement joins TRBV10-3 to TRBJ2-7, with a possible D match to TRBD2 (6 bases). Trimming removed 7 bases from V and 7 bases from J, with 17 bases in between. The CDR3 loop spans 13 amino acids. The germline CDR1 and CDR2 sequences are ENHRY and SYGVKD. This CDR3 reads CAITRNPREEQYF. CDR3 DNA sequence: TGTGCCATCACAAGAAACCCCCGGGAGGAGCAGTACTTC.

A single count supports this clone. In DNA form, the CDR3 reads TGTGCCAGCAGAGATCCTTTGGGACAGGGGGCAAACATTCAGTACTTC. This translates into CASRDPLGQGANIQYF. The chain couples TRBV2 to TRBJ2-4, with 12 bases fitting TRBD1. This CDR3 is 16 amino acids long. Germline V gene sequence: CDR1 SNHLY, CDR2 FYNNEI. After removal of 6 bases from V and 6 bases from J, the junction contained 9 bases not matched to a gene.

V and J are TRBV6-6 and TRBJ2-5, with 9 bases fitting TRBD2. The CDR3 runs 13 residues. The V gene's germline CDR1 is MNHNY and CDR2 SVGAGI (reference sequence). V lost 11 bases to trimming and J lost 4 bases; unmatched junction nucleotides: 8. The CDR3 DNA reads TGTGCCGCGGGGGGGGCGGCGGGAGAGACCCAGTACTTC. Residues: CAAGGAAGETQYF.

The rearrangement joins TRBV29-1 to TRBJ2-1; maybe TRBD1 (6 bases). Trimming cost V 1 base and J 4 bases, with 8 bases left between them. The CDR3 has 13 amino acids. CDR1 and CDR2 (germline): SQVTM, ANQGSEA. CDR3 sequence: CSVEGTEYNEQFF. The CDR3 nucleotides read TGCAGCGTTGAAGGGACAGAATACAATGAGCAGTTCTTC.

A single count supports this clone. V is TRBV5-1 and J is TRBJ2-5; 10 nucleotides align to TRBD1. The germline V gene has CDR1 SGHRS and CDR2 YFSETQ. This CDR3 has 14 amino acids. V lost 2 bases and J lost 4; bases outside the gene matches: 2. CDR3 in DNA: TGCGCCAGCAGCTTCGGACAGGGGGGAGAGACCCAGTACTTC. Its translation is CASSFGQGGETQYF.

J is TRBJ2-2 and V is TRBV4-1; D is possibly TRBD1 (6 bases). Germline values: CDR1 MGHRA, CDR2 YSYEKL. V lost 4 bases and J 1 base, leaving 7 bases between the germline ends. This CDR3 contains 14 residues. DNA for the CDR3: TGCGCCAGCAGCCCGGGACAGAACACCGGGGAGCTGTTTTTT. Translation gives CASSPGQNTGELFF.

V and J are TRBV6-5 and TRBJ2-1, with D perhaps TRBD2 (6 bases). Germline lookup yields CDR1 MNHEY and CDR2 SVGAGI. Deletions cut 6 bases from V and 5 bases from J, with 17 bases between. This CDR3 has 15 amino acids. Written as DNA, the CDR3 is TGTGCCAGCAGGAATCGGGGGAACTTCGACAATGAGCAGTTCTTC. Its protein is CASRNRGNFDNEQFF.

This sequence joins TRBV5-1 and TRBJ1-1; TRBD1 matches 11 bases. The CDR3 extends over 17 amino acids. The V segment lost 2 bases and the J segment 4 bases; nucleotides outside the gene matches: 10. Germline-derived CDR1 and CDR2 are SGHRS and YFSETQ. The CDR3 DNA sequence: TGCGCCAGCAGCTTATTTCCGGACAGGGGGCCCGGCACTGAAGCTTTCTTT. Encoded protein: CASSLFPDRGPGTEAFF.

This clone showed up just once. The chain carries TRBV6-6 and TRBJ1-4, with TRBD1 matching 7 bases. CDR1 and CDR2 from the germline V gene are MNHNY and SVGAGI (reference sequence). This CDR3 has 14 residues. The trim removed 4 bases at V and 4 bases at J, leaving 3 bases unmatched. DNA of the CDR3: TGTGCCAGCAGTTCCAGGGGGTATAATGAAAAACTGTTTTTT. This encodes CASSSRGYNEKLFF.

The chain carries TRBV5-1 and TRBJ1-3, with D unclear. The V and J ends lost 2 bases and 4 bases respectively, with 10 bases between them. CDR1 is SGHRS, CDR2 YFSETQ, per germline. This CDR3 region has 14 residues. CDR3 in DNA: TGCGCCAGCAGCTTTGACGGGAAAGGAAACACCATATATTTT. This gives the protein CASSFDGKGNTIYF.